What follows are 2 T cell receptor beta chains derived from one specimen sequenced in a study of Tregs in tolerant kidney transplant recipients. Produced via immunoSEQ multiplex PCR; TCRdb's table is partial and in-frame only. Here the sample table reports some 2,200 clones. CFSE-labeled recipient PBMCs were cultured six to seven days with irradiated graft donor PBMCs, then FACS-sorted. No antigens are known for them. The sample here was CD8+ T cells from blood cultured with allogeneic cells, taken before the transplant. These receptors were obtained from a human patient who received a combined kidney and bone marrow transplant.

On this clone: The read finishes 3 residues shy of the CDR3 end, and the germline J gene is used to complete it. The chain uses TRBV11-2 and TRBJ1-2, with 9 bases identical to TRBD1. The CDR3 extends over 14 amino acids. Looked up from germline, CDR1 is SGHAT and CDR2 is FQNNGV. After removal of 4 bases from V and 5 bases from J, the junction contained 5 bases not matched to a gene. This CDR3 is CASSSTGGRYGYTF. The CDR3 bases that were read are TGTGCCAGCAGCTCAACAGGGGGCCGGTATGGC.

In terms of frequency, this clone is medium-sized (0.01 to 0.1%). The read falls 3 residues short of the CDR3 end, and the missing part is taken from the germline J gene. The rearrangement links TRBV29-1 to TRBJ1-2; D might be TRBD1 (5 bases). Germline CDR1 reads SQVTM; CDR2 reads ANQGSEA. This CDR3 is built from 14 residues. V lost 4 bases, J lost 4 bases, and 16 bases lay in between. The CDR3 is CSVAHDSTSYGYTF. The CDR3 bases that were read are TGCAGCGTTGCCCATGACAGTACCTCCTATGGC.